This T cell receptor (beta chain) was captured in a study of technical replicates of blood from a few donors. Method: immunoSEQ multiplex PCR; TCRdb's copy keeps in-frame clones and lacks some. The sample records tens of thousands of clones, 95% to 98% being singletons. V gave up 8 bases and J gave up 4 bases; unmatched junction bases: 12. The CDR3 is 16 amino acids. CDR1 is LNHDA and CDR2 is SQIVND in the germline V gene (reference sequence). Sequencing used T cells isolated from PBMCs. The receptor comes from a human donor in good health. V is TRBV19 and J is TRBJ1-5; 9 bases align to TRBD1. CDR3 residues: CASLGDRDFSNQPQHF. DNA of the CDR3: TGTGCCAGTTTAGGGGACAGGGATTTTAGTAATCAGCCCCAGCATTTT.